The TCR beta chain described here comes from a study of shared clonotypes between healthy human individuals. Whole-study findings and limits: Across subsets, estimated richness was generally greater for naive than for memory populations.

Healthy HIV-negative adults with no recent acute infections or vaccinations were recruited as donors. Subsets obtained from CD4+ cells comprised CD45RA+ naive and CD45RA-negative memory cells. About this clone: Antigen unknown.

The CDR3 extends over 13 amino acids. The V and J ends lost 6 bases and 1 base respectively, with 10 bases between them. Germline CDR1 is MNHEY and CDR2 is SVGAGI. Produced via immunoSEQ multiplex PCR; TCRdb's table is partial and in-frame only. Of around 1.1 million clones detected, more than 75% appear once; the ten largest clones hold 0.5% to 0.65%. Sequencing was performed on memory CD4+ T cells from PBMCs. The subset: CD45RA-negative fraction. This sequence joins TRBV6-5 and TRBJ2-7; possibly TRBD1 or TRBD2 for D (5 bases each). This receptor was identified in a man aged 18 to 29 in good health. Some clones in this sample may be carry-over from other donors' samples. DNA for the CDR3: TGTGCCAGCAGAGAGGGGCCATCCTACGAGCAGTACTTC. Encoded protein: CASREGPSYEQYF.